This T cell receptor beta chain was captured in a study of cytomegalovirus exposure and HLA in healthy donors. In the PCR, 60 Vbeta and 13 Jbeta primers were used. Sequencing was performed with immunoSEQ multiplex PCR; in TCRdb, only in-frame clones are kept and a portion is missing. The sample has about 59,000 clones; more than 80% are singletons. CDR3 length: 11 residues. V lost 5 bases to trimming and J lost 7 bases, with 9 bases between them. Per the germline V gene, CDR1 is SGHVS and CDR2 is FQNEAQ. This receptor was taken from a man in his thirties or forties in good health and CMV-seropositive. The rearrangement joins TRBV7-8 to TRBJ2-7; tentatively, D is TRBD2 (5 bases). Sequencing was carried out using PBMCs. The CDR3 bases are TGTGCCAGCAGCCCAAGGGAGGAGCAGTACTTC. Its protein is CASSPREEQYF.